This T cell receptor beta chain was documented in a study of cytomegalovirus exposure and HLA in healthy donors. The PCR made use of 60 Vbeta and 13 Jbeta primers. Sequenced by immunoSEQ multiplex PCR; TCRdb stores in-frame clones only, minus some. The sample includes 220,000 or so clones, around four fifths of them seen just once. This CDR3 region has 15 residues. V was shortened by 5 bases and J by 1 base, with 12 bases between the two germline ends. Germline assignment: CDR1 SEHNR and CDR2 FQNEAQ (reference sequence). This clone occurred a few times. The antigen remains unidentified. Findings and limits, study-wide: It was shown in a later analysis that HLA-associated TCR beta chains were more clonally expanded than other, equally common chains. Analysis performed later found 16,000 or so TCR beta sequences associated with HLA alleles at 0.05 false discovery rate. Both high specificity and high sensitivity reportedly marked the classifier's diagnosis of cytomegalovirus status. The analysis excluded some indistinguishable V segments, including TRBV6-2 and TRBV6-3.

J is TRBJ1-5 and V is TRBV7-9; D not certain. This sequence originates from a man aged 50 or older in good health and CMV-seronegative. Sequences were obtained from PBMCs. The CDR3, as DNA: TGTGCCAGCAGCCCGACGGGTTCCAGCAATCAGCCCCAGCATTTT. This codes for CASSPTGSSNQPQHF.